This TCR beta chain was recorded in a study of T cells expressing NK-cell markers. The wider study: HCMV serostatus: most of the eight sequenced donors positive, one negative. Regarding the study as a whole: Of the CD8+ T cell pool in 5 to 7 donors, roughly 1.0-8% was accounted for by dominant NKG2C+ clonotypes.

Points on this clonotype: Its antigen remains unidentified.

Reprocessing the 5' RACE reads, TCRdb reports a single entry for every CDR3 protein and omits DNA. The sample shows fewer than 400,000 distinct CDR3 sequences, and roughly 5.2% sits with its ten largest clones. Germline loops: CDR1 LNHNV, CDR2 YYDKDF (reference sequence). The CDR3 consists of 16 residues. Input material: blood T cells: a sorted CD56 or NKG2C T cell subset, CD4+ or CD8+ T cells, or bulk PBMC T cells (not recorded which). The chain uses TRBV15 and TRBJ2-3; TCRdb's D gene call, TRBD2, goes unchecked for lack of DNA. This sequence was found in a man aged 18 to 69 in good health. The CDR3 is CATSRDLRGGRDTQYF.